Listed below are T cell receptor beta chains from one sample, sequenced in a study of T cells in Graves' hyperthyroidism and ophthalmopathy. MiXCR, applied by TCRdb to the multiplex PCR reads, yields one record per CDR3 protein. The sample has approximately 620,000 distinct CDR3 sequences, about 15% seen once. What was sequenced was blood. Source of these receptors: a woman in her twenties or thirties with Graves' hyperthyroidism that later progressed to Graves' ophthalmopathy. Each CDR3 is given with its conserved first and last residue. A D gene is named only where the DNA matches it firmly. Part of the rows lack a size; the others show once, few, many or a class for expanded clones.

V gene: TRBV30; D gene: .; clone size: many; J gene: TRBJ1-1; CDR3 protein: CAWSVWGMNTEAFF; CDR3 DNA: TGTGCCTGGAGTGTCTGGGGCATGAACACTGAAGCTTTCTTT
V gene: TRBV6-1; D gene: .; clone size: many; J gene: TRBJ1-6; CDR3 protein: CASSLREGESPLHF; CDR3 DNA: TGTGCCAGCAGCCTTCGAGAGGGGGAATCACCCCTCCACTTT
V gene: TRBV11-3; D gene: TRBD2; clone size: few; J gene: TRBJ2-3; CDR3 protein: CASSTRLAAFTDTQYF; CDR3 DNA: TGTGCCAGCAGCACAAGACTAGCGGCCTTCACAGATACGCAGTATTTT
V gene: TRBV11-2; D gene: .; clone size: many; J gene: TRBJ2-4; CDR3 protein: CASSLQGNIQYF; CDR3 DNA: TGTGCCAGCAGCTTACAGGGTAACATTCAGTACTTC
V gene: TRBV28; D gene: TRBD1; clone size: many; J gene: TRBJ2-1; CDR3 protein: CASSFYRQGFGNEQFF; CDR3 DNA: TGTGCCAGCAGTTTTTACCGACAGGGGTTTGGCAATGAGCAGTTCTTC
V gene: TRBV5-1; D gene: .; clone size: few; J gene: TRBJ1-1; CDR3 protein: CASSLIARPNTEAFF; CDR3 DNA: TGCGCCAGCAGCTTGATCGCCAGGCCGAACACTGAAGCTTTCTTT
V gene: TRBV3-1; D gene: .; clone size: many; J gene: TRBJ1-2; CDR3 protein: CASSQDWGGVGYTF; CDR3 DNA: TGTGCCAGCAGCCAAGATTGGGGGGGCGTTGGCTACACCTTC
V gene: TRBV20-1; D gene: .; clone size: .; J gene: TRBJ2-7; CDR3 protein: CSAIPDNYEQYF; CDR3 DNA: TGCAGTGCTATTCCAGACAACTACGAGCAGTACTTC
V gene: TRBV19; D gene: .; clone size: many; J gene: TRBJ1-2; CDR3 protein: CACGLPGLGYGYTF; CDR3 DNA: TGTGCCTGTGGTCTCCCAGGGCTCGGCTATGGCTACACCTTC
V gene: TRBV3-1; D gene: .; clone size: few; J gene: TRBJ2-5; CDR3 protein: CASSQDRLEQETQYF; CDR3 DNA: TGTGCCAGCAGCCAAGATCGACTAGAGCAGGAGACCCAGTACTTC
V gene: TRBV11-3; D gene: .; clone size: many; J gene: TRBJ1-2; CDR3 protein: CASSLTGVYGYTF; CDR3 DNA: TGTGCCAGCAGCCTGACAGGCGTCTATGGCTACACCTTC
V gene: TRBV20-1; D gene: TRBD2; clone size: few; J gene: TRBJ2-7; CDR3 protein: CSARDGSGGSYEQYF; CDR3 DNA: TGCAGTGCTAGAGATGGGTCGGGAGGCTCCTACGAGCAGTACTTC
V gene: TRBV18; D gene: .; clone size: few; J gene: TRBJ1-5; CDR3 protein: CASSPSRGGNRNQPQHF; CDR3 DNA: TGTGCCAGCTCCCCCTCTCGGGGGGGTAATCGCAATCAGCCCCAGCATTTT
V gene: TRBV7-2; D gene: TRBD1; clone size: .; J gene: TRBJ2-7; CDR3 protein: CASSFRTGHSGEQYF; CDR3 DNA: TGTGCCAGCAGCTTCAGGACAGGGCATTCGGGAGAGCAGTACTTC
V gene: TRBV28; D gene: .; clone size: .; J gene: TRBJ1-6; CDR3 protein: CASSPQGPLHF; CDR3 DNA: TGTGCCAGCAGCCCGCAGGGACCCCTCCACTTT
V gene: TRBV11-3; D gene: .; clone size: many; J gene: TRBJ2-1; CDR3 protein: CASSSRRDTNNEQFF; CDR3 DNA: TGTGCCAGCAGCTCCCGGAGGGACACCAACAATGAGCAGTTCTTC
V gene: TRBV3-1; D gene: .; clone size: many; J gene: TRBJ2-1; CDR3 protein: CASSQPYAGSYNEQFF; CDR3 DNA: TGTGCCAGCAGCCAACCCTACGCGGGGTCCTACAATGAGCAGTTCTTC
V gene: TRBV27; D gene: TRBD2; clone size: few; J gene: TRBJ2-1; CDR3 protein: CASTLLADNEQFF; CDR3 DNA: TGTGCCAGCACTTTACTAGCGGACAATGAGCAGTTCTTC
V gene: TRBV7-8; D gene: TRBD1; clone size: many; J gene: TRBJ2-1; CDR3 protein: CASKPGTDYNEQFF; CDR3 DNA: TGTGCCAGCAAACCCGGGACAGACTACAATGAGCAGTTCTTC
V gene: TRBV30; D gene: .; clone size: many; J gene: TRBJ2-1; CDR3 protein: CAWNRAELNNEQFF; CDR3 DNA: TGTGCCTGGAACAGAGCGGAATTAAACAATGAGCAGTTCTTC
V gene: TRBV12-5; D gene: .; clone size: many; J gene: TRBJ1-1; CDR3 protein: CASGLGDFSLGTEAFF; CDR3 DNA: TGTGCTAGTGGTTTGGGGGACTTCTCCCTTGGGACTGAAGCTTTCTTT
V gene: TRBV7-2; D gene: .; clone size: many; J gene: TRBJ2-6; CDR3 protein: CASSLAEPVANVLTF; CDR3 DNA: TGTGCCAGCAGCTTAGCGGAACCAGTGGCCAACGTCCTGACTTTC
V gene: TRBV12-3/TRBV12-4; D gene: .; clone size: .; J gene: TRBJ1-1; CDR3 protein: CASRGGVIDTEAFF; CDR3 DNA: TGTGCCAGCAGGGGGGGGGTTATTGACACTGAAGCTTTCTTT
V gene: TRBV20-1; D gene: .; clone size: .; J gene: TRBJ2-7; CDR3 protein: CSARTHSYEQYF; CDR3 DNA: TGCAGTGCTAGAACTCATTCCTACGAGCAGTACTTC
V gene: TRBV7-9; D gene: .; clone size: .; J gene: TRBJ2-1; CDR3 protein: CASTPEPSYNEQFF; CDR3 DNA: TGTGCCAGCACCCCTGAGCCCTCCTACAATGAGCAGTTCTTC
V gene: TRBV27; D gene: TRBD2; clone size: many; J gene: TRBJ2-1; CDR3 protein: CASSLFSASGAYNEQFF; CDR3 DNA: TGTGCCAGCAGTTTATTTTCGGCTAGCGGTGCCTACAATGAGCAGTTCTTC
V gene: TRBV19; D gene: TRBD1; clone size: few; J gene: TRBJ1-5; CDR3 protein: CASRGQGYSLSNQPQHF; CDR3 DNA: TGTGCCAGTAGAGGACAGGGATATAGTTTAAGCAATCAGCCCCAGCATTTT
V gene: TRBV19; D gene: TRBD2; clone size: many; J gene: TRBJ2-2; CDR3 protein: CASSTTSGRPYTGELFF; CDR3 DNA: TGTGCCAGTAGTACCACCAGCGGGAGGCCTTACACCGGGGAGCTGTTTTTT
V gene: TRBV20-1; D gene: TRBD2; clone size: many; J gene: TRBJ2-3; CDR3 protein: CSARDHGRASDTQYF; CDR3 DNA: TGCAGTGCTAGAGATCACGGGAGGGCCTCAGATACGCAGTATTTT
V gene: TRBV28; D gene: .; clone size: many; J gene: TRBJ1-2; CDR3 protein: CASSLPGGAFYGYTF; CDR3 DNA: TGTGCCAGCAGCCTTCCGGGGGGCGCGTTCTATGGCTACACCTTC
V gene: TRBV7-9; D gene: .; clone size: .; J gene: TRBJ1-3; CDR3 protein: CASSLEGLDSGNTMYF; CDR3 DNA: TGTGCCAGCAGCTTAGAGGGACTAGACTCTGGAAACACCATGTATTTT
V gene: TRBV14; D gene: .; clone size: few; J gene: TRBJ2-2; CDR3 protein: CASRPGVTGELFF; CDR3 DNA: TGTGCCAGCAGACCGGGGGTCACCGGGGAGCTGTTTTTT
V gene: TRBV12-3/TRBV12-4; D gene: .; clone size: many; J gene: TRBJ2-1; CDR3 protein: CTSTQTATYNEQFF; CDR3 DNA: TGTACCAGCACCCAAACCGCTACCTACAATGAGCAGTTCTTC
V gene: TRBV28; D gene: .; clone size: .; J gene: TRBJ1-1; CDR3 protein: CASRPGGGVNTEAFF; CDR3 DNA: TGTGCCAGCAGACCCGGGGGCGGGGTGAACACTGAAGCTTTCTTT
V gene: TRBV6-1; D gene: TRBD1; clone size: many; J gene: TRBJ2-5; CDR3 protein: CASRQGAPREETQYF; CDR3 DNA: TGTGCCAGCAGACAGGGGGCGCCCCGAGAGGAGACCCAGTACTTC
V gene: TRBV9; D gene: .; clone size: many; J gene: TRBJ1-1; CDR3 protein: CASSVDGTPNTEAFF; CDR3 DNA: TGTGCCAGCAGCGTAGATGGGACACCAAACACTGAAGCTTTCTTT
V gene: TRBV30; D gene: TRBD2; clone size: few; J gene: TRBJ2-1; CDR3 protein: CGGLLAGLSYNEQFF; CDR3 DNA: TGTGGGGGCCTACTAGCGGGACTCTCCTACAATGAGCAGTTCTTC
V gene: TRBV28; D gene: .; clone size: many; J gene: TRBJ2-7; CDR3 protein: CASSLREGQYF; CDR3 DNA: TGTGCCAGCAGTTTAAGGGAAGGGCAGTACTTC
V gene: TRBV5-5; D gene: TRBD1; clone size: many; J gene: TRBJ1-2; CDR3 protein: CASSLEGARSGYTF; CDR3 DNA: TGTGCCAGCAGCTTAGAGGGGGCTCGGAGTGGCTACACCTTC
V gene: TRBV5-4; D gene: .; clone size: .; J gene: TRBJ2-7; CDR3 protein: CASSFPDMYEQYF; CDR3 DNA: TGTGCCAGCAGCTTTCCGGACATGTACGAGCAGTACTTC
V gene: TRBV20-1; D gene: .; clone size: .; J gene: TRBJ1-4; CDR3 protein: CSAMGSDEKLFF; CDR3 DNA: TGCAGTGCTATGGGGTCTGATGAAAAACTGTTTTTT
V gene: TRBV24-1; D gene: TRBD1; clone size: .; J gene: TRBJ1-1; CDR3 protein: CATSDGDSEAFF; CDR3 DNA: TGTGCCACCAGTGATGGGGACAGTGAAGCTTTCTTT
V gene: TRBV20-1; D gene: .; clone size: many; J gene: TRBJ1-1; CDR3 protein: CSAPKANTEAFF; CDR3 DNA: TGCAGTGCCCCAAAGGCGAACACTGAAGCTTTCTTT
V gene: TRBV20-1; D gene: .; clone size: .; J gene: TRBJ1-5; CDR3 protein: CSAREEGRGGNQPQHF; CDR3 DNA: TGCAGTGCTAGAGAGGAGGGGCGCGGGGGCAATCAGCCCCAGCATTTT
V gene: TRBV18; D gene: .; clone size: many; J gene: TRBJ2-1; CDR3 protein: CASSPVQGNNEQFF; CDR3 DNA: TGTGCCAGCTCACCCGTACAAGGCAACAATGAGCAGTTCTTC
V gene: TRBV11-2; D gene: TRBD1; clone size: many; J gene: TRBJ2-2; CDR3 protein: CATRRTGEGELFF; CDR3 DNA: TGTGCCACTCGGAGGACAGGGGAGGGGGAGCTGTTTTTT
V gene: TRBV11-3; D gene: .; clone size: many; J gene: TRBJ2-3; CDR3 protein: CASSSPSTGTDTQYF; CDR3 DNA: TGTGCCAGCAGCTCACCCTCGACAGGCACAGATACGCAGTATTTT
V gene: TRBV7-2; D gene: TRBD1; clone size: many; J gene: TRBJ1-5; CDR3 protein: CASSPMTGGGQPQHF; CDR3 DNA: TGTGCCAGCAGCCCGATGACAGGGGGCGGGCAGCCCCAGCATTTT
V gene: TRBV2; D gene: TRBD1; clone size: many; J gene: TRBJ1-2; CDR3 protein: CASSGGGHYGYTF; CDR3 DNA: TGTGCCAGCAGTGGAGGGGGCCACTATGGCTACACCTTC
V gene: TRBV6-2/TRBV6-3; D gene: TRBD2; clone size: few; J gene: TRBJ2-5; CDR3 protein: CASSYSIREGKQETQYF; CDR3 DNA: TGTGCCAGCAGTTACTCGATCCGGGAGGGGAAACAAGAGACCCAGTACTTC
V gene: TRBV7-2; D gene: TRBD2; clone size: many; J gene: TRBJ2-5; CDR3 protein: CASSFALAGGRVETQYF; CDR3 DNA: TGTGCCAGCAGCTTTGCACTAGCGGGAGGCCGGGTGGAGACCCAGTACTTC
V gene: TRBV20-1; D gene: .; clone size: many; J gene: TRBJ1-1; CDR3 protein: CSARDVGRLAFF; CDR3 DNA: TGCAGTGCTAGAGATGTGGGGAGGCTAGCTTTCTTT
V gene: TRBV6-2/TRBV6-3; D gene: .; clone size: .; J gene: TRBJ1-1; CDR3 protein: CASSPTVGRGAFF; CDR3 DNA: TGTGCCAGCAGTCCAACAGTGGGTAGAGGAGCTTTCTTT
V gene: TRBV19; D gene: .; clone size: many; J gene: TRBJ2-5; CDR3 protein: CASSNGGGNGETQYF; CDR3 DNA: TGTGCCAGTAGTAATGGTGGCGGTAACGGGGAGACCCAGTACTTC
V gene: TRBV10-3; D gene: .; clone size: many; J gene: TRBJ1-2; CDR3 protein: CAISEADYGYTF; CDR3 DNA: TGTGCCATCAGTGAGGCGGACTATGGCTACACCTTC